This is a list of T cell receptor beta chains from one sample in a study of shared clonotypes between healthy human individuals. Libraries were prepared by immunoSEQ multiplex PCR; TCRdb keeps only in-frame clonotypes and omits some of them. The top ten hold approximately 1.6% of the sample, which has hundreds of thousands of clones, about 74% seen once. Sequenced material: memory CD4+ T cells sorted from blood. The receptors were gathered from a woman in her 30s in good health. Each CDR3 is given with its conserved first and last residue. The D gene is left open where the match is weak. Rows give clone size only sometimes, using once, few, many, or a class for an expanded clone.

V: TRBV27; size: .; D: .; J: TRBJ2-1; CDR3: CASSLRSEGEQFF; DNA: TGTGCCAGCAGTTTAAGGTCGGAGGGTGAGCAGTTCTTC
V: TRBV6-1; size: .; D: TRBD2; J: TRBJ2-3; CDR3: CASTSGGRTDTQYF; DNA: TGTGCCAGCACCTCGGGAGGACGCACAGATACGCAGTATTTT
V: TRBV10-3; size: .; D: TRBD2; J: TRBJ2-5; CDR3: CAIKPRLTSGSVETQYF; DNA: TGTGCCATCAAACCCCGCCTGACTAGCGGGAGCGTGGAGACCCAGTACTTC
V: TRBV2; size: .; D: .; J: TRBJ2-5; CDR3: CASSDQKQETQYF; DNA: TGTGCCAGCAGTGACCAGAAACAAGAGACCCAGTACTTC
V: TRBV27; size: .; D: TRBD2; J: TRBJ2-7; CDR3: CASSLNSGRDYEQYF; DNA: TGTGCCAGCAGTCTTAATAGCGGGAGGGATTACGAGCAGTACTTC
V: TRBV6-4; size: few; D: .; J: TRBJ2-3; CDR3: CASSDSSRGTQYF; DNA: TGTGCCAGCAGTGACTCGTCACGGGGAACGCAGTATTTT
V: TRBV7-8; size: .; D: TRBD2; J: TRBJ2-1; CDR3: CASSLAFSGRNEQFF; DNA: TGTGCCAGCAGCTTAGCCTTTAGCGGGAGAAATGAGCAGTTCTTC
V: TRBV5-8; size: few; D: .; J: TRBJ2-1; CDR3: CASSGGGRSYNEQFF; DNA: TGTGCCAGCAGCGGGGGTGGGCGGTCCTACAATGAGCAGTTCTTC
V: TRBV5-4; size: .; D: TRBD1; J: TRBJ2-5; CDR3: CASSQDAGGPGETQYF; DNA: TGTGCCAGCAGCCAGGATGCAGGGGGTCCAGGGGAGACCCAGTACTTC
V: TRBV29-1; size: .; D: TRBD2; J: TRBJ2-1; CDR3: CSVGGLAGEGQFF; DNA: TGCAGCGTTGGGGGACTAGCGGGAGAGGGGCAGTTCTTC
V: TRBV7-9; size: .; D: TRBD2; J: TRBJ2-5; CDR3: CASSLTGTSAKETQYF; DNA: TGTGCCAGCAGCTTAACTGGGACTAGCGCTAAAGAGACCCAGTACTTC
V: TRBV5-4; size: .; D: .; J: TRBJ2-5; CDR3: CASSFSGARETQYF; DNA: TGTGCCAGCAGCTTTTCTGGGGCGAGGGAGACCCAGTACTTC
V: TRBV2; size: few; D: .; J: TRBJ1-1; CDR3: CASSASRGLNTEAFF; DNA: TGTGCCAGCAGTGCCTCCAGGGGATTGAACACTGAAGCTTTCTTT
V: TRBV7-9; size: .; D: .; J: TRBJ2-7; CDR3: CASSLGGLSYEQYF; DNA: TGTGCCAGCAGCTTAGGCGGACTCTCCTACGAGCAGTACTTC
V: TRBV7-8; size: many; D: TRBD1; J: TRBJ2-3; CDR3: CASSGQGLVTDTQYF; DNA: TGTGCCAGCAGCGGACAGGGGCTAGTCACAGATACGCAGTATTTT
V: TRBV5-4; size: .; D: .; J: TRBJ1-2; CDR3: CASSLDLTNYGYTF; DNA: TGTGCCAGCAGCTTGGATTTAACTAACTATGGCTACACCTTC
V: TRBV27; size: .; D: TRBD2; J: TRBJ2-7; CDR3: CASSPGLAGAHEQYF; DNA: TGTGCCAGCAGCCCCGGACTAGCGGGAGCCCACGAGCAGTACTTC
V: TRBV13; size: once; D: TRBD1; J: TRBJ1-5; CDR3: CASSISGTGVNQPQHF; DNA: TGTGCCAGCAGCATTTCCGGGACAGGGGTCAATCAGCCCCAGCATTTT
V: TRBV10-3; size: once; D: TRBD2; J: TRBJ2-3; CDR3: CAISESGGGGGTDTQYF; DNA: TGTGCCATCAGTGAATCCGGGGGGGGAGGAGGCACAGATACGCAGTATTTT
V: TRBV6-4; size: .; D: .; J: TRBJ2-1; CDR3: CASSDLGGLANEQFF; DNA: TGTGCCAGCAGTGACTTGGGGGGTCTAGCGAATGAGCAGTTCTTC
V: TRBV15; size: .; D: .; J: TRBJ2-3; CDR3: CATRQLADTQYF; DNA: TGTGCCACCAGACAACTGGCAGATACGCAGTATTTT
V: TRBV28; size: .; D: .; J: TRBJ1-1; CDR3: CASSLSGGTEAFF; DNA: TGTGCCAGCAGTTTATCCGGGGGCACTGAAGCTTTCTTT
V: TRBV27; size: .; D: .; J: TRBJ2-2; CDR3: CASSRNTGELFF; DNA: TGTGCCAGCAGCCGTAACACCGGGGAGCTGTTTTTT
V: TRBV7-9; size: .; D: TRBD1; J: TRBJ2-5; CDR3: CASSRRTGGEETQYF; DNA: TGTGCCAGCAGCAGAAGGACAGGGGGCGAGGAGACCCAGTACTTC
V: TRBV11-2; size: .; D: TRBD2; J: TRBJ2-3; CDR3: CASSLSSGSGDTQYF; DNA: TGTGCCAGCAGCTTGAGTAGCGGGAGTGGGGATACGCAGTATTTT
V: TRBV4-2; size: .; D: TRBD2; J: TRBJ2-1; CDR3: CASSLTGTSEYNEQFF; DNA: TGTGCCAGCAGCCTAACCGGGACTAGCGAGTACAATGAGCAGTTCTTC
V: TRBV4-1; size: .; D: .; J: TRBJ2-1; CDR3: CASSQDRQWADEQFF; DNA: TGCGCCAGCAGCCAAGATCGACAGTGGGCTGATGAGCAGTTCTTC
V: TRBV2; size: few; D: .; J: TRBJ2-7; CDR3: CASSGTEQYF; DNA: TGTGCCAGCAGTGGGACGGAGCAGTACTTC
V: TRBV5-1; size: .; D: .; J: TRBJ2-7; CDR3: CASSALRGSGDEQYF; DNA: TGCGCCAGCAGCGCTCTCCGGGGGTCCGGGGACGAGCAGTACTTC
V: TRBV2; size: .; D: .; J: TRBJ2-3; CDR3: CASKKEEWDTQYF; DNA: TGTGCCAGCAAGAAGGAGGAATGGGATACGCAGTATTTT
V: TRBV19; size: .; D: .; J: TRBJ1-2; CDR3: CASTDGGGYTF; DNA: TGTGCCAGTACGGATGGAGGGGGCTACACCTTC
V: TRBV7-9; size: once; D: .; J: TRBJ2-3; CDR3: CASSLDGRTDTQYF; DNA: TGTGCCAGCAGCTTGGACGGACGGACAGATACGCAGTATTTT
V: TRBV19; size: few; D: .; J: TRBJ2-6; CDR3: CASKSGVGANVLTF; DNA: TGTGCCAGTAAATCGGGGGTTGGGGCCAACGTCCTGACTTTC
V: TRBV5-1; size: .; D: TRBD2; J: TRBJ2-4; CDR3: CASALAGVAKNIQYF; DNA: TGCGCCAGCGCCCTAGCGGGAGTAGCCAAAAACATTCAGTACTTC
V: TRBV11-2; size: .; D: .; J: TRBJ2-1; CDR3: CASSSTAERVEQFF; DNA: TGTGCCAGCAGCTCGACAGCCGAAAGGGTTGAGCAGTTCTTC
V: TRBV25-1; size: .; D: .; J: TRBJ1-1; CDR3: CASSELRENTEAFF; DNA: TGTGCCAGCAGTGAGCTCCGGGAAAACACTGAAGCTTTCTTT
V: TRBV6-5; size: few; D: .; J: TRBJ2-7; CDR3: CASSYPHADDPYEQYF; DNA: TGTGCCAGCAGTTACCCGCACGCCGACGATCCCTACGAGCAGTACTTC
V: TRBV5-8; size: .; D: .; J: TRBJ2-2; CDR3: CASSSGTDLFSGELFF; DNA: TGTGCCAGCAGTTCCGGGACGGACCTTTTTAGTGGGGAGCTGTTTTTT
V: TRBV19; size: .; D: TRBD2; J: TRBJ2-5; CDR3: CASTGGSAGETQYF; DNA: TGTGCCAGTACGGGGGGTAGTGCCGGAGAGACCCAGTACTTC
V: TRBV11-2; size: .; D: TRBD2; J: TRBJ2-1; CDR3: CASSWSGSSINEQFF; DNA: TGTGCCAGCAGCTGGAGCGGGAGTTCGATAAATGAGCAGTTCTTC
V: TRBV29-1; size: few; D: .; J: TRBJ1-5; CDR3: CSVATGFMGAQHF; DNA: TGCAGCGTTGCCACAGGCTTTATGGGGGCCCAGCATTTT
V: TRBV7-9; size: .; D: .; J: TRBJ1-3; CDR3: CASSLGDGNTIYF; DNA: TGTGCCAGCAGCTTAGGCGATGGGAACACCATATATTTT
V: TRBV2; size: .; D: .; J: TRBJ1-1; CDR3: CASQRGNTEAFF; DNA: TGTGCCAGCCAGCGCGGGAACACTGAAGCTTTCTTT
V: TRBV29-1; size: few; D: TRBD1; J: TRBJ2-2; CDR3: CSVVPGGMNTGELFF; DNA: TGCAGCGTTGTACCAGGGGGCATGAACACCGGGGAGCTGTTTTTT
V: TRBV2; size: .; D: .; J: TRBJ1-1; CDR3: CASSRAGYNTEAFF; DNA: TGTGCCAGCAGCAGAGCTGGTTATAACACTGAAGCTTTCTTT
V: TRBV19; size: .; D: .; J: TRBJ1-1; CDR3: CASSGTVNTEAFF; DNA: TGTGCCAGTAGTGGTACGGTGAACACTGAAGCTTTCTTT
V: TRBV11-2; size: .; D: .; J: TRBJ2-3; CDR3: CASNRGLGPQYF; DNA: TGTGCCAGCAACCGGGGACTCGGGCCGCAGTATTTT
V: TRBV6-1; size: .; D: TRBD2; J: TRBJ2-7; CDR3: CASSELPGLAGVEQYF; DNA: TGTGCCAGCAGCGAACTTCCGGGACTAGCGGGAGTCGAGCAGTACTTC
V: TRBV7-2; size: .; D: .; J: TRBJ2-1; CDR3: CASSSYIEQFF; DNA: TGTGCCAGCAGCAGTTACATCGAGCAGTTCTTC
V: TRBV11-2; size: once; D: TRBD2; J: TRBJ2-3; CDR3: CASSPTPLAGGLF; DNA: TGTGCCAGCAGCCCCACCCCCCTAGCGGGAGGACTTTTT
V: TRBV28; size: .; D: TRBD1; J: TRBJ1-1; CDR3: CASRLGTGNLNTEAFF; DNA: TGTGCCAGCAGGTTGGGGACAGGCAATCTGAACACTGAAGCTTTCTTT
V: TRBV18; size: .; D: TRBD1; J: TRBJ1-2; CDR3: CASSPNPRTGRNGYTF; DNA: TGTGCCAGCTCACCTAATCCACGGACAGGGAGAAATGGCTACACCTTC
V: TRBV2; size: few; D: .; J: TRBJ2-2; CDR3: CASTLTGVQNTGELFF; DNA: TGTGCCAGCACCCTAACAGGAGTACAGAACACCGGGGAGCTGTTTTTT
V: TRBV27; size: .; D: .; J: TRBJ2-7; CDR3: CASSLSRQALYEQYF; DNA: TGTGCCAGCAGTTTATCCCGACAGGCCCTCTACGAGCAGTACTTC
V: TRBV6-5; size: .; D: .; J: TRBJ1-1; CDR3: CASSYPGATEAFF; DNA: TGTGCCAGCAGTTACCCGGGGGCCACTGAAGCTTTCTTT
V: TRBV7-2; size: .; D: .; J: TRBJ1-2; CDR3: CASSFDRYYGYTF; DNA: TGTGCCAGCAGCTTTGACCGGTACTATGGCTACACCTTC